The entry that follows covers one TCR beta chain sequence. Its antigen remains unidentified. CDR3 length: 18 residues. V lost 3 bases to trimming and J lost 0 bases, with 16 bases between them. Germline CDR1 reads SGDLS; CDR2 reads YYNGEE. TCRdb's copy holds only in-frame clones and misses some; the assay was immunoSEQ multiplex PCR. The sample consists of tens of thousands of clones, over 85% of them appearing once. This record belongs to a study of T cell responses to AZD1222 COVID-19 vaccine. Study-wide points: Repertoires were obtained solely post-peak T cell response. Reportedly, nearly half of unique spike TCRs recognized epitopes outside B.1.351/B.1.1.7 mutations. Most donors were white British, females outnumbered males, and clonal diversity was possibly underestimated. Only a handful of AZD1222 recipients tested seropositive at baseline.

This rearrangement joins TRBV9 to TRBJ2-6, with a tentative D call TRBD1 (6 bases). The receptor's source is an adult in good health. Sample: peripheral blood, taken on day 0 of AZD1222 vaccination. The CDR3 region is CASSGRRDTASGANVLTF. CDR3 nucleotide sequence: TGTGCCAGCAGCGGACGCCGGGACACAGCCTCTGGGGCCAACGTCCTGACTTTC. The whole variable domain, remainder taken from reference TRBV9 and TRBJ2-6, is DSGVTQTPKHLITATGQRVTLRCSPRSGDLSVYWYQQSLDQGLQFLIQYYNGEERAKGNILERFSAQQFPDLHSELNLSSLELGDSALYFCASSGRRDTASGANVLTFGAGSRLTVL.